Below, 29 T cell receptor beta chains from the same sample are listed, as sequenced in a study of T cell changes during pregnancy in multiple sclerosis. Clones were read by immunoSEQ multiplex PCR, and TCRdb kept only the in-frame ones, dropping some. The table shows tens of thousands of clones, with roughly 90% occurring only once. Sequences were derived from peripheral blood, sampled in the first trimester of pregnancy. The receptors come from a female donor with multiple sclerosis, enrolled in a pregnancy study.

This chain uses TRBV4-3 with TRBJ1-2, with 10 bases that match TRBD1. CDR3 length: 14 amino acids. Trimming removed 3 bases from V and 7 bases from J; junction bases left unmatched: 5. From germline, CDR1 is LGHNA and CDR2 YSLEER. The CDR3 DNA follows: TGCGCCAGCAGCCACGCCGGGACAGGGGTTGGCTACACCTTC. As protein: CASSHAGTGVGYTF.

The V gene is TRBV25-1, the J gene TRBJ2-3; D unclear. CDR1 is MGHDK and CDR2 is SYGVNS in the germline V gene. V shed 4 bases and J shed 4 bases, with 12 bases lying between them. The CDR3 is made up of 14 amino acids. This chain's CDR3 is CASSGNHLADTQYF. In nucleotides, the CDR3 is TGTGCCAGCAGTGGAAACCACTTGGCAGATACGCAGTATTTT.

The CDR3 nucleotides are TGTGCCAGTAGTATGAGCTCTCTATCGGCCCAGCATTTT. Its protein is CASSMSSLSAQHF. This chain uses TRBV19 with TRBJ1-5; D is unresolved. CDR3 size: 13 residues. Germline-derived CDR1 and CDR2 are LNHDA and SQIVND (reference sequence). Trimming removed 3 bases from V and 11 bases from J, with 14 bases in between.

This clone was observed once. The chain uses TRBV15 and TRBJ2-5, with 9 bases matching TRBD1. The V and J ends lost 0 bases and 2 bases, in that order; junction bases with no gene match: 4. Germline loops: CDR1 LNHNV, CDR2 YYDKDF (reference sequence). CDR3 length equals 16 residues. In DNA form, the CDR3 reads TGTGCCACCAGCAGAGATGGACAGGGGTTACAAGAGACCCAGTACTTC. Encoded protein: CATSRDGQGLQETQYF.

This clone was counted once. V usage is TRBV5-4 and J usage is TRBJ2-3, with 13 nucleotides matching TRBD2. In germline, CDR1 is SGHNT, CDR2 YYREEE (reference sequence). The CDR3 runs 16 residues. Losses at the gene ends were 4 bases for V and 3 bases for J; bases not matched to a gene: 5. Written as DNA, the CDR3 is TGTGCCAGCAGCAACCGGACTAGCGGGAGAACAGATACGCAGTATTTT. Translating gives CASSNRTSGRTDTQYF.

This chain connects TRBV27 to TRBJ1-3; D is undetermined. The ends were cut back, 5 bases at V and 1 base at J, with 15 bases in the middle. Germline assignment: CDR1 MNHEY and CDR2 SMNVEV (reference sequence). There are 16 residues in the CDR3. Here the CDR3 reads CASSNTGRGSGNTIYF. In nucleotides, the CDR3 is TGTGCCAGCAGTAATACCGGGAGAGGATCTGGAAACACCATATATTTT.

In DNA, the CDR3 is TGTGCCAGCTCACCACCCGGGACAGGGGTTCAGCGTCTTGAGACCCAGTACTTC. Its protein is CASSPPGTGVQRLETQYF. This chain connects TRBV18 to TRBJ2-5; 10 bases line up with TRBD1. The V segment lost 0 bases and the J segment 5 bases; nucleotides outside the gene matches: 12. CDR1 and CDR2 from the germline V gene are KGHSH and LQKENI. The CDR3 is 18 residues long.

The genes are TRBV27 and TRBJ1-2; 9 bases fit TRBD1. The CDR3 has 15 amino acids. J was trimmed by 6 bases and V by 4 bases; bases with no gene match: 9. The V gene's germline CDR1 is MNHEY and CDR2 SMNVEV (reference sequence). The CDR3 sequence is CASSSTGTGYHGYTF. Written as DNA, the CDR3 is TGTGCCAGCAGTTCCACCGGGACAGGGTATCATGGCTACACCTTC.

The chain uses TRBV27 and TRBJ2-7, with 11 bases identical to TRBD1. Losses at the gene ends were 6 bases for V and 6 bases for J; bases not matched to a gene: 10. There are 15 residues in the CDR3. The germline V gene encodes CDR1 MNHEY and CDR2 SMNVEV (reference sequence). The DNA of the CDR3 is TGTGCCAGCAGGACTGGAGGGACAGGGGGACTCGAGCAGTACTTC. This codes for CASRTGGTGGLEQYF.

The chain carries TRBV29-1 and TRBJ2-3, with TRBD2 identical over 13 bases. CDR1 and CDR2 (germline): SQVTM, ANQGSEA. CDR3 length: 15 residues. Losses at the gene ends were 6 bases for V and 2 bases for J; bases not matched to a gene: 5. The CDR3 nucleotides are TGCAGCGTCCGGGGACTAGCGGGGCTCACAGATACGCAGTATTTT. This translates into CSVRGLAGLTDTQYF.

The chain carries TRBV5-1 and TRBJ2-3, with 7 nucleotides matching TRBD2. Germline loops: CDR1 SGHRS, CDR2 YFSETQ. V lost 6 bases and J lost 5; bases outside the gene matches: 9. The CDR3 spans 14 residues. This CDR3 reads CASTLGLGRDTQYF. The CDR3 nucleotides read TGCGCCAGCACCCTCGGACTAGGGAGAGATACGCAGTATTTT.

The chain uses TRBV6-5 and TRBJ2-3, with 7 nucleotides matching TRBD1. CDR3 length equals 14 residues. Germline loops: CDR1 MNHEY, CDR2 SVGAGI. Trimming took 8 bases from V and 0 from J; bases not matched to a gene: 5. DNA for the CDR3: TGTGCCAGCGGGGTCAGGGGGAGCACAGATACGCAGTATTTT. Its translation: CASGVRGSTDTQYF.

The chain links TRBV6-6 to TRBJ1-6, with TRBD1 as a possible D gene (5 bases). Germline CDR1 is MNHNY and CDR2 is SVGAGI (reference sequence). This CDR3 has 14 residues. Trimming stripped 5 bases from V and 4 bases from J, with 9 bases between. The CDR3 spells CASSTGVYNSPLHF. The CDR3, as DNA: TGTGCCAGCAGTACGGGGGTGTATAATTCACCCCTCCACTTT.

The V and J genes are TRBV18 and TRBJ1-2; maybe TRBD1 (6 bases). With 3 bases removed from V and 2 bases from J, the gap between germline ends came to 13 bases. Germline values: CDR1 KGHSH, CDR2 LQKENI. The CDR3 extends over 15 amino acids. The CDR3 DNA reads TGTGCCAGCTCACCGACGTGGACAGCGAACTATGGCTACACCTTC. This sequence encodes CASSPTWTANYGYTF. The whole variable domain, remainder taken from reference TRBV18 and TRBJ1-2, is NAGVMQNPRHLVRRRGQEARLRCSPMKGHSHVYWYRQLPEEGLKFMVYLQKENIIDESGMPKERFSAEFPKEGPSILRIQQVVRGDSAAYFCASSPTWTANYGYTFGSGTRLTVV.

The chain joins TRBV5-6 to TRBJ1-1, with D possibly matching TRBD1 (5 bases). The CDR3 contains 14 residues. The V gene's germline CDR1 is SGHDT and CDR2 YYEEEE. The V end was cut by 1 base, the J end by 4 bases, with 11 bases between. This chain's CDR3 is CASSLQGTGTEAFF. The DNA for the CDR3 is TGTGCCAGCAGCTTGCAGGGAACCGGCACTGAAGCTTTCTTT.

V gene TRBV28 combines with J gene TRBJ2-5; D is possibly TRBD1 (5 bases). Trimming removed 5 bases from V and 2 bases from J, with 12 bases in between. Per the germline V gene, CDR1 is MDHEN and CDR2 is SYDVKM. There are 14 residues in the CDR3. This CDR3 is CASSGRVRQETQYF. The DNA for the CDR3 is TGTGCCAGCAGTGGCAGGGTGCGGCAAGAGACCCAGTACTTC.

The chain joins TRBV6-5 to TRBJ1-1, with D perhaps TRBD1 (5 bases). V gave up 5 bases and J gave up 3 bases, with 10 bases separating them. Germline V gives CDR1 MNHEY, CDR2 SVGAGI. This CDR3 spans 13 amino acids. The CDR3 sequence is CASSLQGDTEAFF. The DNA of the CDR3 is TGTGCCAGCAGTCTCCAAGGGGACACTGAAGCTTTCTTT.

CDR3 residues: CASSWGQGLEQYF. The CDR3 DNA reads TGCGCCAGCAGCTGGGGACAGGGTCTCGAGCAGTACTTC. This sequence joins TRBV5-1 and TRBJ2-7, with TRBD1 identical over 9 bases. The CDR3 has 13 residues. Germline loops: CDR1 SGHRS, CDR2 YFSETQ. The J segment lost 6 bases and the V segment lost 3 bases, leaving 4 bases of the junction unmatched.

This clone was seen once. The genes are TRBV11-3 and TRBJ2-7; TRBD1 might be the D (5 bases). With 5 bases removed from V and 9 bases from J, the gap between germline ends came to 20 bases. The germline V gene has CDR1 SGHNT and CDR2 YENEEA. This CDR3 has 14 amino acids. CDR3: CASSPSTGNTGQYF. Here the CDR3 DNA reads TGTGCCAGCAGCCCGTCGACTGGGAATACAGGGCAGTACTTC. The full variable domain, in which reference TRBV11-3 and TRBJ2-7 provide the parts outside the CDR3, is EAGVVQSPRYKIIEKKQPVAFWCNPISGHNTLYWYLQNLGQGPELLIRYENEEAVDDSQLPKDRFSAERLKGVDSTLKIQPAELGDSAVYLCASSPSTGNTGQYFGPGTRLTVT.

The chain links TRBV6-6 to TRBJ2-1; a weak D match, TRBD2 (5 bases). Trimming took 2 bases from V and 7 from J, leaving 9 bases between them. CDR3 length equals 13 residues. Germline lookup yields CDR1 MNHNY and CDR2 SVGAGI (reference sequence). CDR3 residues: CASSYGPGNEQFF. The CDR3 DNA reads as TGTGCCAGCAGTTACGGGCCGGGGAATGAGCAGTTCTTC.

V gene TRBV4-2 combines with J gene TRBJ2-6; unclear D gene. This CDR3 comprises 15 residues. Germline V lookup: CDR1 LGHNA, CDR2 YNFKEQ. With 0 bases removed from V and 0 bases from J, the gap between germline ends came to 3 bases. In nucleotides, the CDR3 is TGTGCCAGCAGCCAAGACAGCTCTGGGGCCAACGTCCTGACTTTC. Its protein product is CASSQDSSGANVLTF.

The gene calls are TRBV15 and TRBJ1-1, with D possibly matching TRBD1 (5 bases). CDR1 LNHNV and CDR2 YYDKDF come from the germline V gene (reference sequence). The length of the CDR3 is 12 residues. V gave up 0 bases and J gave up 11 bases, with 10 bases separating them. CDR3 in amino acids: CATSREGRYAFF. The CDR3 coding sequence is TGTGCCACCAGCAGAGAGGGGCGGTATGCTTTCTTT.

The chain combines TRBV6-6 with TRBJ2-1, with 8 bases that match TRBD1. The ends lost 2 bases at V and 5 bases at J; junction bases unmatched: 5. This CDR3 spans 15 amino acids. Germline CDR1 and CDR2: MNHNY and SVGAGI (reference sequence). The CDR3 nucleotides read TGTGCCAGCAGTTACACAGGGGGTAGGAACAATGAGCAGTTCTTC. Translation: CASSYTGGRNNEQFF.

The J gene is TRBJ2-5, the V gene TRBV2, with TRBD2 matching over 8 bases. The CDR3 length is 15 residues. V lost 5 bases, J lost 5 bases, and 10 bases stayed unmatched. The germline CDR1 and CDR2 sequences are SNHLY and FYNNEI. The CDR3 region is CASSLGLAKVETQYF. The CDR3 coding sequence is TGTGCCAGCAGTCTCGGACTAGCCAAGGTGGAGACCCAGTACTTC.

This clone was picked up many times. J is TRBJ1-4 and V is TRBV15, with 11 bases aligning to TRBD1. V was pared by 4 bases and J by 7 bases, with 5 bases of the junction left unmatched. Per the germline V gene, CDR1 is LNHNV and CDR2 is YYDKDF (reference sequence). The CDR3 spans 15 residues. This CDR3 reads CATSNGQGASEKLFF. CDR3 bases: TGTGCCACCAGCAACGGACAGGGGGCGAGTGAAAAACTGTTTTTT.

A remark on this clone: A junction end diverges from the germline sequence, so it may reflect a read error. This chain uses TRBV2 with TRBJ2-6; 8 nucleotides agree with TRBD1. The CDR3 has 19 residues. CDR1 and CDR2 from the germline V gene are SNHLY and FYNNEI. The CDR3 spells CASREGEGRGRYGANVLTF. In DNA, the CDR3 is TGTGCCAGCAGGGAAGGTGAGGGCAGGGGGCGTTACGGGGCCAACGTCCTGACTTTC.

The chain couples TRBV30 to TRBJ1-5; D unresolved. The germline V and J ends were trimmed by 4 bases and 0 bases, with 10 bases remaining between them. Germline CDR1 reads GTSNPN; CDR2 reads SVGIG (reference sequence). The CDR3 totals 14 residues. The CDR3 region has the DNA TGTGCCTGGACCAAGAGCGGTAGCAATCAGCCCCAGCATTTT. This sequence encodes CAWTKSGSNQPQHF.

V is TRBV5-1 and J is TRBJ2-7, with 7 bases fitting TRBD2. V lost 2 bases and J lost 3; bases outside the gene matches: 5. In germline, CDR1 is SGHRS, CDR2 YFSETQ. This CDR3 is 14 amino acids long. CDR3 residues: CASSFRGEVYEQYF. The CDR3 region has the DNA TGCGCCAGCAGCTTCCGGGGGGAAGTCTACGAGCAGTACTTC. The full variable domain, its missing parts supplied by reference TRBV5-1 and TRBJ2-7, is KAGVTQTPRYLIKTRGQQVTLSCSPISGHRSVSWYQQTPGQGLQFLFEYFSETQRNKGNFPGRFSGRQFSNSRSEMNVSTLELGDSALYLCASSFRGEVYEQYFGPGTRLTVT.

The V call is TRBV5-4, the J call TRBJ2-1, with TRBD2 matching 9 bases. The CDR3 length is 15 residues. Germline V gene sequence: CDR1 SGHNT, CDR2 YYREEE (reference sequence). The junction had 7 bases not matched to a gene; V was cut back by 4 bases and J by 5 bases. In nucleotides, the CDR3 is TGTGCCAGCAGCAAAGAGGGACTAGCCCACAATGAGCAGTTCTTC. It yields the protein CASSKEGLAHNEQFF.